The 8 T cell receptor beta chains presented below share a single source sample, sequenced in a study of control samples from healthy donors and cancer patients. Method: immunoSEQ multiplex PCR; TCRdb's copy keeps in-frame clones and lacks some. The repertoire consists of about 84,000 clones, with 84% occurring once and the leading ten covering roughly 12%. The sample taken for sequencing was PBMCs. The receptors were sampled from a man aged 60 to 75 with head and neck cancer.

The genes are TRBV28 and TRBJ2-1; D not resolved. The ends were cut back, 7 bases at V and 8 bases at J, with 15 bases in the middle. CDR1 MDHEN and CDR2 SYDVKM come from the germline V gene. This CDR3 region has 13 residues. The CDR3 sequence is CASTPGRTHEQFF. Here the CDR3 DNA reads TGTGCCAGCACTCCCGGGCGGACGCATGAGCAGTTCTTC.

The V and J genes are TRBV28 and TRBJ1-5; the D gene is possibly TRBD1 (6 bases). The V end was cut by 7 bases, the J end by 0 bases, with 16 bases between. The germline gives CDR1 MDHEN, CDR2 SYDVKM. The CDR3 covers 16 residues. The CDR3 bases are TGTGCCAGCAACCCAGGGACACCTCTTAGCAATCAGCCCCAGCATTTT. Residues: CASNPGTPLSNQPQHF.

The chain has TRBV7-9 and TRBJ1-5, with 10 positions matching TRBD1. The ends lost 1 base at V and 7 bases at J; junction bases unmatched: 4. This CDR3 comprises 15 residues. The germline CDR1 and CDR2 sequences are SEHNR and FQNEAQ (reference sequence). This chain's CDR3 is CASSLGTGGNQPQHF. The CDR3 DNA sequence: TGTGCCAGCAGCTTAGGGACAGGGGGGAACCAGCCCCAGCATTTT. Full variable domain (missing parts from reference TRBV7-9 and TRBJ1-5): DTGVSQNPRHKITKRGQNVTFRCDPISEHNRLYWYRQTLGQGPEFLTYFQNEAQLEKSRLLSDRFSAERPKGSFSTLEIQRTEQGDSAMYLCASSLGTGGNQPQHFGDGTRLSIL.

The rearrangement links TRBV25-1 to TRBJ2-1; 10 bases map to TRBD2. CDR1 and CDR2 (germline): MGHDK, SYGVNS. V trimming: 5 bases; J trimming: 8 bases; junction bases outside the gene matches: 9. The CDR3 runs to 15 residues. CDR3 sequence (DNA): TGTGCCAGCAGTCATTCTAGCGGGAGTTCGGATGAGCAGTTCTTC. It translates to CASSHSSGSSDEQFF.

The rearrangement uses TRBV18 and TRBJ2-3; D uncertain. V shed 5 bases and J shed 0 bases, with 12 bases lying between them. The CDR3 covers 15 residues. Germline CDR1 reads KGHSH; CDR2 reads LQKENI. DNA for the CDR3: TGTGCCAGCTCAAACAGTGTCGCTAGCACAGATACGCAGTATTTT. Protein sequence: CASSNSVASTDTQYF. Based on the CDR3 plus reference TRBV18 and TRBJ2-3, the full variable domain is NAGVMQNPRHLVRRRGQEARLRCSPMKGHSHVYWYRQLPEEGLKFMVYLQKENIIDESGMPKERFSAEFPKEGPSILRIQQVVRGDSAAYFCASSNSVASTDTQYFGPGTRLTVL.

The J gene is TRBJ1-5, the V gene TRBV27; D is uncertain. Germline V lookup: CDR1 MNHEY, CDR2 SMNVEV (reference sequence). With 2 bases removed from V and 0 bases from J, the gap between germline ends came to 5 bases. This CDR3 comprises 14 residues. The CDR3 reads CASSLQNSNQPQHF. For the CDR3, the DNA is TGTGCCAGCAGTTTACAGAATAGCAATCAGCCCCAGCATTTT.

The chain carries TRBV7-6 and TRBJ2-3; TRBD2 matches 7 bases. The CDR3 spans 15 residues. Germline V gene sequence: CDR1 SGHVS, CDR2 FNYEAQ. The trim removed 5 bases at V and 0 bases at J, leaving 5 bases unmatched. Written as DNA, the CDR3 is TGTGCCAGCAGCCGCACTAGCGAGAGCACAGATACGCAGTATTTT. This translates into CASSRTSESTDTQYF.

J is TRBJ1-2 and V is TRBV6-2 or TRBV6-3; no clear D. Looked up from germline, CDR1 is MNHEY and CDR2 is SVGEGT. There are 11 residues in the CDR3. V gave up 4 bases and J gave up 8 bases, with 8 bases separating them. The CDR3 protein is CASSLTYGYTF. In nucleotides, the CDR3 is TGTGCCAGCAGTTTAACCTACGGCTACACCTTC.